This T cell receptor beta chain was recovered during a study of CD8 T cells in ankylosing spondylitis. Study-wide findings and caveats: Typical of ankylosing spondylitis blood, it appeared, was a TCR beta motif of roughly eight highly homologous variants. In ankylosing spondylitis patients, matched synovial fluid reportedly showed significant enrichment of disease-linked clones.

In this sample, this clonotype turned up many times. Its target is unknown. The CDR3 is 14 amino acids. V dropped 2 bases and J dropped 5 bases, with 10 bases sitting between them. Germline assignment: CDR1 SGHVS and CDR2 FQNEAQ. Quantitative 5'-RACE with molecular barcodes was used to make the TCR beta libraries. Using its own MiXCR run on the 5' RACE reads, TCRdb lists one record per CDR3 protein. The data hold some 300,000 distinct CDR3 sequences, with around 20% observed a single time. The receptor's source is a female donor with ankylosing spondylitis or in good health (not recorded which). The V call is TRBV7-8, the J call TRBJ2-1; D remains unclear. The sequenced sample consisted of blood, either unsorted or a sorted T cell fraction (not recorded which). The CDR3 loop is CASSLRTANNEQFF. In nucleotides, the CDR3 is TGTGCCAGCAGCTTAAGGACCGCCAACAATGAGCAGTTCTTC.